This T cell receptor (beta chain) was sequenced in a study of blood T cells in healthy people across ages. This CDR3 is 16 amino acids long. After removal of 5 bases from V and 3 bases from J, the junction contained 7 bases not matched to a gene. With a J-beta primer mix and a sample-barcoded 5' primer, a second PCR ran about 7 to 12 cycles. Every sample produced at least 3 million CDR3-containing paired-end reads. MiXCR was run by TCRdb on the 5' RACE reads, yielding one entry per CDR3 protein. The sample holds over 450,000 distinct CDR3 sequences, about 24% seen once. The sample also formed part of further work on T cells of mothers and their children. According to that study: The people who donated were a few healthy Caucasian mothers and their six children. The whole RNA yield was converted to cDNA, approximately 1.6 ug per 15 ul.

J is TRBJ2-5 and V is TRBV12-3 or TRBV12-4, with 12 bases that match TRBD2. This receptor was identified in a boy between 10 and 17 years old in good health. Material for sequencing was blood. CDR3 sequence reads: CASSKTSGGLEETQYF. The CDR3 bases are TGTGCCAGCAGTAAGACTAGCGGGGGCCTGGAAGAGACCCAGTACTTC.